The entry below describes one TCR beta chain. Its target is unknown. This specimen comes from a study of T-cell memory formation after mild COVID-19. Study findings and constraints: Second-wave clones reaching peak frequency on day 37 lacked confirmed SARS-CoV-2 specificity. Pre-infection memory harbored some responding clones, suggesting cross-reactive memory joined. Most CD4+ clones that shrank were in CM and EM, while CD8+ ones turned up in EMRA.

5'RACE with constant-segment primers built TCRalpha and TCRbeta cDNA libraries with UMIs. TCRdb independently ran MiXCR on the 5' RACE reads; one entry per CDR3 protein. The table has tens of thousands of distinct CDR3 sequences, about 15% seen once. This CDR3 contains 13 residues. V dropped 6 bases and J dropped 3; count of bases not matched to a gene: 5. Germline CDR1 PRHDT, CDR2 FYEKMQ (reference sequence). The material sequenced was PBMCs or a T cell subset sorted from them (not recorded which). This chain joins TRBV13 and TRBJ2-7, with 7 bases matching TRBD1. This clonotype originated in an adult woman who had mild COVID-19 (a few samples of this study predate the infection). Cell type and time point are not known. The DNA for the CDR3 is TGTGCCAGCAGTCCTGACAGGGACTACGAGCAGTACTTC. Its protein product is CASSPDRDYEQYF.